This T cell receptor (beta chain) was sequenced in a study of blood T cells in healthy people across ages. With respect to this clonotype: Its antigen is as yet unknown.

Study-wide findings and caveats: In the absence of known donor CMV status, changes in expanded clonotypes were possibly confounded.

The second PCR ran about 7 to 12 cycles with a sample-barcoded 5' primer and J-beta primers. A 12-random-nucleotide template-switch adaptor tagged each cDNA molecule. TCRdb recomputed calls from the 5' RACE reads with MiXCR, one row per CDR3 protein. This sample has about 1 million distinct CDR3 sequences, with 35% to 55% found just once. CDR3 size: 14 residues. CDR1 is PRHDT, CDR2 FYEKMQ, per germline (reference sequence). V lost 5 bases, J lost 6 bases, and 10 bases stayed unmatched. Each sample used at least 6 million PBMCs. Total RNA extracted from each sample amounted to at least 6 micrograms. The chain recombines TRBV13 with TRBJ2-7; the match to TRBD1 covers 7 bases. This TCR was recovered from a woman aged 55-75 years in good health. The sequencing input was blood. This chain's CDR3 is CASSPRGRDSEQYF. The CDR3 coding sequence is TGTGCCAGCAGCCCCCGTGGCAGGGACAGCGAGCAGTACTTC.